The clone carrying this T cell receptor beta chain was picked up one time. Assay used: immunoSEQ multiplex PCR; TCRdb lists only in-frame clones, some missing. This table holds about 530,000 clones, 96% found once. This specimen comes from a study of shared clonotypes between healthy human individuals. V lost 5 bases, J lost 0 bases, and 11 bases lay in between. The germline V gene encodes CDR1 SGHTA and CDR2 FQGNSA. CDR3 length equals 14 residues. Each of the donors was a healthy adult who was HIV-negative and had not had a recent acute infection or vaccination. CD45RA-negative memory and CD45RA+ naive subsets were split from the CD4+ cells.

The chain recombines TRBV7-2 with TRBJ2-7, with D hard to call. Sequences were obtained from naive CD4+ T cells sorted from blood. Specified subset: CD45RA+ positively selected. The receptor's source is a woman aged 30 to 39 in good health. CDR3 bases: TGTGCCAGCAGCCCGAGCGCGCCCTCCTACGAGCAGTACTTC. Its translation is CASSPSAPSYEQYF.